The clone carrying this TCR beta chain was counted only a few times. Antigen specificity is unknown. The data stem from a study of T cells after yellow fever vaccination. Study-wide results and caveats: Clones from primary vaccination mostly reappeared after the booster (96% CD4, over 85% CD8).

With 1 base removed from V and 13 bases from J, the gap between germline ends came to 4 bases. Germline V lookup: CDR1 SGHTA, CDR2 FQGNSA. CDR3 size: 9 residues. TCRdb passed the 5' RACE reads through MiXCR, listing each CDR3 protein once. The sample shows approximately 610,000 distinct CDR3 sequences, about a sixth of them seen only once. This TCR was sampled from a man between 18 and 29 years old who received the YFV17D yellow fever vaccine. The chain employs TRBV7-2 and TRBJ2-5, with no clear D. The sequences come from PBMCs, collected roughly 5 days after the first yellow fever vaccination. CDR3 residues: CASSLVSYF. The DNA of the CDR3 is TGTGCCAGCAGCTTAGTATCGTACTTC.